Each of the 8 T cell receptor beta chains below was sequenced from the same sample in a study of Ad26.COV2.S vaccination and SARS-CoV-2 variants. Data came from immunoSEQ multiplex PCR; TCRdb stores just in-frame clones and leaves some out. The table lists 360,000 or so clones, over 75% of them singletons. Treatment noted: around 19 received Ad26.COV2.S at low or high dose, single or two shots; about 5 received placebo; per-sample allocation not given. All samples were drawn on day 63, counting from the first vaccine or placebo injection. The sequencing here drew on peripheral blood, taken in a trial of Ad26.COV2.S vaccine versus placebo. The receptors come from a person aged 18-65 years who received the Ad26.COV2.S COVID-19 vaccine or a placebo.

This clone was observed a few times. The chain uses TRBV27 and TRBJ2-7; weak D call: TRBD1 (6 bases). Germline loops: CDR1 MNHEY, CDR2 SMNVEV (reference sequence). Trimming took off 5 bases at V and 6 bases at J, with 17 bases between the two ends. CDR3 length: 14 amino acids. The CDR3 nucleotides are TGTGCCAGCAGTCCACAGCCCTCCAGGGGCGAGCAGTACTTC. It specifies CASSPQPSRGEQYF.

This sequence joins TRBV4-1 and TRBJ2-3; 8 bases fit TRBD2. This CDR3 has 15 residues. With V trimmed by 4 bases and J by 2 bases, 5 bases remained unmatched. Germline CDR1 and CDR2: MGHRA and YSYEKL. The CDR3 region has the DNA TGCGCCAGCAGCCCCCGGACTAGCCTCACAGATACGCAGTATTTT. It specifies CASSPRTSLTDTQYF.

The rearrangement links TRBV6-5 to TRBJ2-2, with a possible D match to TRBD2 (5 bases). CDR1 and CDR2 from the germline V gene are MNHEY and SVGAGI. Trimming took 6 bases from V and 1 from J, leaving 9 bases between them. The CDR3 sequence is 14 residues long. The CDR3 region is CASRTSGNTGELFF. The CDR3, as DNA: TGTGCCAGCAGGACAAGCGGGAACACCGGGGAGCTGTTTTTT.

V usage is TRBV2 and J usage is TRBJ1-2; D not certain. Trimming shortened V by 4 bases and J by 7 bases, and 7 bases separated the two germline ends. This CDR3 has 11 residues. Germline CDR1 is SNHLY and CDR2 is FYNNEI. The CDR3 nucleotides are TGTGCCAGCAGTGTTAGAGGTGGCTACACCTTC. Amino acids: CASSVRGGYTF.

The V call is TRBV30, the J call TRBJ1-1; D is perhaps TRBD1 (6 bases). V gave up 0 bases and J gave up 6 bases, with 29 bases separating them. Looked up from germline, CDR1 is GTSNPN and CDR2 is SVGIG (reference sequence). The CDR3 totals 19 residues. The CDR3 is CAWSVLPLRRGGKIAEAFF. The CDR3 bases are TGTGCCTGGAGTGTATTACCCCTCCGTCGGGGGGGCAAAATTGCTGAAGCTTTCTTT.

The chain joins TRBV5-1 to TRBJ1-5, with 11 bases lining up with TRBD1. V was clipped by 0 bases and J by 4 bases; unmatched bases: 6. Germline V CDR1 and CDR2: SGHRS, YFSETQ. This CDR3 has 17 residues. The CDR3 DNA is TGCGCCAGCAGCTTGGGGTCGGGACAGGGGGGTAATCAGCCCCAGCATTTT. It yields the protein CASSLGSGQGGNQPQHF.

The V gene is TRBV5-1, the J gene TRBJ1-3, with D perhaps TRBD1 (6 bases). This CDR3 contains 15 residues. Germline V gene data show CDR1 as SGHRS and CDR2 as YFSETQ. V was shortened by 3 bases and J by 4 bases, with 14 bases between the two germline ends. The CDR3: CASSSSGERGNTIYF. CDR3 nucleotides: TGCGCCAGCAGCTCCTCAGGGGAGAGGGGAAACACCATATATTTT.

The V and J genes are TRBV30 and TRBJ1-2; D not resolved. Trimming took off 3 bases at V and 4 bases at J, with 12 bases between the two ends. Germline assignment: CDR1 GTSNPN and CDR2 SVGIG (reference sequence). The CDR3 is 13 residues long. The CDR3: CAWRNRGLYGYTF. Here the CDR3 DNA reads TGTGCCTGGAGAAACCGAGGGCTCTATGGCTACACCTTC.